The rows below give T cell receptor beta chains drawn from one sample of a study of T-cell reconstitution after alpha-beta-depleted transplantation in children. TCRdb re-called the PCR reads through MiXCR, storing one row per CDR3 protein. The sample has a few hundred thousand distinct CDR3 sequences, 10% seen once. Source: PBMCs from the stem cell graft donor, taken from the stem cell graft. These receptors all stem from a human donor who donated a stem cell graft to a child with acute lymphoblastic leukemia. Both conserved end residues are part of each CDR3. The D gene is left open where the match is weak. Expanded clones get a size class; other rows say once, few or many, or leave the size out.

d_call clone_size j_call v_call cdr3_aa cdr3_nt
NA many TRBJ2-1 TRBV29-1 CSDWTANNEQFF TGCAGCGACTGGACAGCAAACAATGAGCAGTTCTTC
TRBD2 NA TRBJ2-1 TRBV11-2 CASSLMGVLAGFNEQFF TGTGCCAGCAGCTTAATGGGCGTGCTAGCGGGTTTCAATGAGCAGTTCTTC
NA many TRBJ1-2 TRBV6-2/TRBV6-3 CASRNLYGYTF TGTGCCAGCAGGAATCTATATGGCTACACCTTC
NA NA TRBJ1-1 TRBV4-1 CASSQGGGGMNTEAFF TGCGCCAGCAGCCAAGGTGGGGGCGGGATGAACACTGAAGCTTTCTTT
NA NA TRBJ2-3 TRBV6-5 CASSYSPTDTQYF TGTGCCAGCAGTTACTCGCCGACAGATACGCAGTATTTT
NA NA TRBJ2-3 TRBV12-3/TRBV12-4 CASSPMSPSTDTQYF TGTGCCAGCAGTCCGATGAGCCCTAGCACAGATACGCAGTATTTT
NA NA TRBJ2-1 TRBV27 CASSPLVGASYNEQFF TGTGCCAGCAGTCCTCTAGTGGGGGCTTCCTACAATGAGCAGTTCTTC
NA many TRBJ1-1 TRBV5-1 CASSLTPVNTEAFF TGCGCCAGCAGCCTCACCCCGGTGAACACTGAAGCTTTCTTT
NA few TRBJ2-3 TRBV24-1 CATRGGVSDTQYF TGTGCCACCAGGGGGGGAGTCTCAGATACGCAGTATTTT
NA few TRBJ2-1 TRBV4-1 CASSPLDDEQFF TGCGCCAGCAGCCCCTTAGACGATGAGCAGTTCTTC
NA NA TRBJ1-2 TRBV29-1 CSVDLGARHGYTF TGCAGCGTTGACTTGGGAGCACGTCATGGCTACACCTTC
TRBD1 many TRBJ2-7 TRBV4-1 CASSQVRQGAADEQYF TGCGCCAGCAGCCAAGTGAGACAGGGTGCTGCGGACGAGCAGTACTTC
NA few TRBJ1-5 TRBV12-3/TRBV12-4 CASSEGGDQPQHF TGTGCCAGCAGCGAGGGGGGGGATCAGCCCCAGCATTTT
TRBD1 NA TRBJ2-1 TRBV7-9 CASRPSPGQGDNEQFF TGTGCCAGCAGACCCTCCCCGGGACAGGGGGACAATGAGCAGTTCTTC
NA many TRBJ2-3 TRBV5-1 CASSPFPLRGAVTDTQYF TGCGCCAGCAGCCCCTTCCCTTTGAGGGGAGCTGTAACAGATACGCAGTATTTT
NA few TRBJ1-4 TRBV27 CASSPPGFNEKLFF TGTGCCAGCAGTCCTCCTGGGTTTAATGAAAAACTGTTTTTT
NA NA TRBJ2-7 TRBV5-1 CASSHGRDVLF TGCGCCAGCAGCCACGGACGGGACGTTCTGTTC
TRBD1 NA TRBJ2-7 TRBV5-1 CASTYRGQEEQYF TGCGCCAGCACATACAGGGGGCAAGAAGAGCAGTACTTC
NA NA TRBJ2-1 TRBV27 CASSLYHEQFF TGTGCCAGCAGTTTATACCACGAGCAGTTCTTC
NA few TRBJ2-1 TRBV20-1 CSARVGLGSYNEQFF TGCAGTGCTAGAGTCGGGCTAGGGTCCTACAATGAGCAGTTCTTC
NA few TRBJ2-2 TRBV4-3 CASSQQGLKDTGELFF TGCGCCAGCAGCCAACAGGGGCTTAAGGACACCGGGGAGCTGTTTTTT
TRBD2 few TRBJ2-1 TRBV12-5 CASGPWTSGNEQFF TGTGCTAGTGGTCCATGGACTAGCGGGAATGAGCAGTTCTTC
NA few TRBJ2-2 TRBV4-3 CASSQDLEGVGELFF TGCGCCAGCAGCCAAGATCTTGAGGGGGTCGGGGAGCTGTTTTTT
TRBD1 few TRBJ2-7 TRBV7-9 CASSLGQGGREQYF TGTGCCAGCAGCTTAGGACAGGGGGGCCGCGAGCAGTACTTC
TRBD1 many TRBJ2-2 TRBV12-3/TRBV12-4 CASRGTGKNTGELFF TGTGCCAGCAGGGGGACAGGAAAGAACACCGGGGAGCTGTTTTTT
TRBD2 few TRBJ2-1 TRBV4-1 CASSQEWRERHEQFF TGCGCCAGCAGCCAAGAATGGCGGGAGAGACATGAGCAGTTCTTC
NA few TRBJ1-5 TRBV4-1 CASSQDLQGIKQPQHF TGCGCCAGCAGCCAAGATCTTCAAGGGATTAAACAGCCCCAGCATTTT
NA many TRBJ2-1 TRBV14 CASSTHRAFRAYNEQFF TGTGCCAGCAGCACGCATCGTGCGTTCAGGGCCTACAATGAGCAGTTCTTC
TRBD1 few TRBJ1-1 TRBV5-1 CASSGGQGVNTEAFF TGCGCCAGCAGCGGGGGACAGGGGGTGAACACTGAAGCTTTCTTT
TRBD1 many TRBJ2-1 TRBV5-1 CASSLAVTGLVNEQFF TGCGCCAGCAGCTTGGCTGTGACAGGGCTGGTCAATGAGCAGTTCTTC
TRBD2 many TRBJ2-7 TRBV12-3/TRBV12-4 CASTPSGRDHEQYF TGTGCCAGCACCCCCTCCGGGAGGGACCACGAGCAGTACTTC
TRBD2 NA TRBJ2-3 TRBV7-3 CASGGTSVDTQYF TGTGCCAGCGGGGGGACTAGCGTAGATACGCAGTATTTT
TRBD1 few TRBJ1-5 TRBV19 CASSISGQLPQHF TGTGCCAGTAGTATATCGGGACAGCTGCCCCAGCATTTT